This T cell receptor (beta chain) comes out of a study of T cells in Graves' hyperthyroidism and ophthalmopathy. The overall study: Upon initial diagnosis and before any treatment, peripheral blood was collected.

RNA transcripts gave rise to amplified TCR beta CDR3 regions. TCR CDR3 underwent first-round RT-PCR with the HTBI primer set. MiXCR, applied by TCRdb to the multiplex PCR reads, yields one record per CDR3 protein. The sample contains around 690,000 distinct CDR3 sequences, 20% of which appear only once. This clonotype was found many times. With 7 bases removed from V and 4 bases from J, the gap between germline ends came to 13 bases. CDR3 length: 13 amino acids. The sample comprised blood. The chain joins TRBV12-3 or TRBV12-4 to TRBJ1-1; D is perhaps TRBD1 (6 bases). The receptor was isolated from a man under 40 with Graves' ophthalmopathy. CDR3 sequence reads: CASTQGLGTEAFF. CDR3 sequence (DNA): TGTGCCAGCACCCAGGGGCTGGGCACTGAAGCTTTCTTT.